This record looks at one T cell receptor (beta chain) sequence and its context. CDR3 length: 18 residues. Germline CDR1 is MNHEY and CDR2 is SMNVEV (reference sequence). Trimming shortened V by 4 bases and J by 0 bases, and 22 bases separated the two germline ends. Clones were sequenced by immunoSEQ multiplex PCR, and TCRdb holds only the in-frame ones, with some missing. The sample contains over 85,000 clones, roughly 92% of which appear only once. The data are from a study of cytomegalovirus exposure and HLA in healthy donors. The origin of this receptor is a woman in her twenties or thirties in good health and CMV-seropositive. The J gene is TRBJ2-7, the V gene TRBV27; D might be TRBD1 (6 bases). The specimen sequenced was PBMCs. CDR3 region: CASSYNRGTGPGSYEQYF. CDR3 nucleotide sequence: TGTGCCAGCAGTTACAACAGAGGCACAGGGCCCGGCTCCTACGAGCAGTACTTC.